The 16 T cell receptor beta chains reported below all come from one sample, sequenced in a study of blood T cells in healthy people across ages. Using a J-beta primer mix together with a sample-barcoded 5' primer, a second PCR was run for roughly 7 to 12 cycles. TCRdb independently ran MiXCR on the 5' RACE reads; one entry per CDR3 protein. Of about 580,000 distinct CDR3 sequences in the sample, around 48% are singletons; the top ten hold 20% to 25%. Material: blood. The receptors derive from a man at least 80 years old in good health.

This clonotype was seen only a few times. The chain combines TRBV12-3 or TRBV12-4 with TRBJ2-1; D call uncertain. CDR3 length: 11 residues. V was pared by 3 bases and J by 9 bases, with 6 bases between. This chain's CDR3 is CASSFGIEQFF. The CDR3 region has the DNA TGTGCCAGCAGTTTCGGAATTGAGCAGTTCTTC.

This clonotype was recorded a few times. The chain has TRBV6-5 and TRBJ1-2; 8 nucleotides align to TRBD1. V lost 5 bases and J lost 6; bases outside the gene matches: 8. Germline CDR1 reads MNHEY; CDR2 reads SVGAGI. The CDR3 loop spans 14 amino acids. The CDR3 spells CASSQGTGVDGYTF. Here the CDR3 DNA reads TGTGCCAGCAGTCAAGGGACAGGAGTCGATGGCTACACCTTC.

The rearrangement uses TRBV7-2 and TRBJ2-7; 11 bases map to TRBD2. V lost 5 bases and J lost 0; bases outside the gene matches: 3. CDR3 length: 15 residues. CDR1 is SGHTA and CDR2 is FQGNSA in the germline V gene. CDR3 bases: TGTGCCAGCAGCATCGGACTAGCGGGCTCCTACGAGCAGTACTTC. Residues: CASSIGLAGSYEQYF. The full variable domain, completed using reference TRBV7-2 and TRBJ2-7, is GAGVSQSPSNKVTEKGKDVELRCDPISGHTALYWYRQSLGQGLEFLIYFQGNSAPDKSGLPSDRFSAERTGGSVSTLTIQRTQQEDSAVYLCASSIGLAGSYEQYFGPGTRLTVT.

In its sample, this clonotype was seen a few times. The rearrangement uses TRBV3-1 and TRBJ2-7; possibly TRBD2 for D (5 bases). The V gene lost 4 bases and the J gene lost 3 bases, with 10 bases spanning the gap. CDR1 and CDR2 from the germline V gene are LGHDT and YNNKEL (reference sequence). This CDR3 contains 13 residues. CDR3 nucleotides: TGTGCCAGCAGCCCCTTCGGGATCTACGAGCAGTACTTC. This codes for CASSPFGIYEQYF.

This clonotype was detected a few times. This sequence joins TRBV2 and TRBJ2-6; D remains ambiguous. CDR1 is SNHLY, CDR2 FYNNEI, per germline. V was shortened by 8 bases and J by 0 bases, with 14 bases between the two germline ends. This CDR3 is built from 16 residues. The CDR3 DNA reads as TGTGCCAGCCAATCAGAGACCACCTCTGGGGCCAACGTCCTGACTTTC. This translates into CASQSETTSGANVLTF.

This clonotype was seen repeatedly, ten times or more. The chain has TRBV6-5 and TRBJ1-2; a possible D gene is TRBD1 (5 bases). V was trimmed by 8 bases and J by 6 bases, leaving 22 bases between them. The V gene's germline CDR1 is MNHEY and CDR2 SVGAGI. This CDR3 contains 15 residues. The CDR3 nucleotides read TGTGCCAGCGGCAAGTTGTACCAGTGGGGCCATGGCTACACCTTC. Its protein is CASGKLYQWGHGYTF.

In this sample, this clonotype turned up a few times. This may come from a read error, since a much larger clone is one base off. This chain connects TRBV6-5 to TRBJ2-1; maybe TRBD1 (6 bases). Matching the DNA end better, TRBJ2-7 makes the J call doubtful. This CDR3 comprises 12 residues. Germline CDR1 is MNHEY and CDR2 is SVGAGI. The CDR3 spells CASRTGYNEQYF. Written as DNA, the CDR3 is TGTGCCAGCAGAACAGGGTATAATGAGCAGTACTTC.

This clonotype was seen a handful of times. In DNA form, the CDR3 reads TGCAGTGCCAGATCTCGACAGGGGACCACCGGGGAGCTGTTTTTT. It yields the protein CSARSRQGTTGELFF. V is TRBV20-1 and J is TRBJ2-2, with TRBD1 matching 8 bases. The CDR3 runs to 15 residues. V was pared by 6 bases and J by 4 bases, with 10 bases of the junction left unmatched. CDR1 is DFQATT and CDR2 is SNEGSKA in the germline V gene (reference sequence).

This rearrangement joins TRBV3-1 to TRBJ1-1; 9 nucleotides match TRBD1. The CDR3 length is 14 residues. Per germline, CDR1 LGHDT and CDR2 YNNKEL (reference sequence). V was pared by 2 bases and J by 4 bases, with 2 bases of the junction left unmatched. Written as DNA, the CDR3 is TGTGCCAGCAGCCAACCGGGACAGGGCACTGAAGCTTTCTTT. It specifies CASSQPGQGTEAFF.

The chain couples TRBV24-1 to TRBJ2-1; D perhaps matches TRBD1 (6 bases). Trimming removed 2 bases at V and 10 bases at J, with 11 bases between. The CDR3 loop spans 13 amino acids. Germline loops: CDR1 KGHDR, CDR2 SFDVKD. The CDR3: CATSDSGTPEQFF. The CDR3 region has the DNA TGTGCCACCAGTGATTCCGGGACACCAGAGCAGTTCTTC.

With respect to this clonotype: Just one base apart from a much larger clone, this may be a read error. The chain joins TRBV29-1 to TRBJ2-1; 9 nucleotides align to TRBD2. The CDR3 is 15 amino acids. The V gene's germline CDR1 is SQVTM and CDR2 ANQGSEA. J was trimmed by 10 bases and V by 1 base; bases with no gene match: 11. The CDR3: CSVEGSAGGPWEQFF. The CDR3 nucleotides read TGCAGCGTTGAAGGGTCCGCGGGGGGGCCGTGGGAGCAGTTCTTC.

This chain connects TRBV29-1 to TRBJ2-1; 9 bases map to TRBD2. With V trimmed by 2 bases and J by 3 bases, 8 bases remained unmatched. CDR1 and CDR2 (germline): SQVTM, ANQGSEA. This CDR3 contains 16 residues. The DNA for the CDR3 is TGCAGCGTTGAATCTGATCTAGCGGGATACTACAATGAGCAGTTCTTC. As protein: CSVESDLAGYYNEQFF.

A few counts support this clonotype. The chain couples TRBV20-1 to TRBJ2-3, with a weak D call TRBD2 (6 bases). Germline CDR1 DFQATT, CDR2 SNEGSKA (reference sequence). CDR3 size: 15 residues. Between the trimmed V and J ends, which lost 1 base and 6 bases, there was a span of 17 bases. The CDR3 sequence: CSARGGTNPTDTQYF. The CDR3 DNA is TGCAGTGCTAGAGGCGGGACCAACCCCACGGATACGCAGTATTTT.

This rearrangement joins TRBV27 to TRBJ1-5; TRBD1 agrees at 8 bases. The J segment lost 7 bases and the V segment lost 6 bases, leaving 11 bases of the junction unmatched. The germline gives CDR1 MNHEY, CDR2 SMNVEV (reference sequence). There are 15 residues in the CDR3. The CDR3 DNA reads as TGTGCCAGCAGCCACTTGGCGACAGGGGCCCAGCCCCAGCATTTT. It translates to CASSHLATGAQPQHF.

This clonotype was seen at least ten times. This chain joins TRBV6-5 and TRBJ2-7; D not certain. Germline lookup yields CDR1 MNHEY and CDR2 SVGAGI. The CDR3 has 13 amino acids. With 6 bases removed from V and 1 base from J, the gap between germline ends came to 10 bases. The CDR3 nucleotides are TGTGCCAGCAGACCGACTGGATCCTACGAGCAGTACTTC. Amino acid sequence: CASRPTGSYEQYF.

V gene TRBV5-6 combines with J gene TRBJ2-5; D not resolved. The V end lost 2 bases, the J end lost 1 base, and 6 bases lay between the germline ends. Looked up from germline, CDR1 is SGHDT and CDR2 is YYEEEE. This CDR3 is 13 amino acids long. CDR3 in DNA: TGTGCCAGCAGCTTTGTGGCCCAAGAGACCCAGTACTTC. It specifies CASSFVAQETQYF.